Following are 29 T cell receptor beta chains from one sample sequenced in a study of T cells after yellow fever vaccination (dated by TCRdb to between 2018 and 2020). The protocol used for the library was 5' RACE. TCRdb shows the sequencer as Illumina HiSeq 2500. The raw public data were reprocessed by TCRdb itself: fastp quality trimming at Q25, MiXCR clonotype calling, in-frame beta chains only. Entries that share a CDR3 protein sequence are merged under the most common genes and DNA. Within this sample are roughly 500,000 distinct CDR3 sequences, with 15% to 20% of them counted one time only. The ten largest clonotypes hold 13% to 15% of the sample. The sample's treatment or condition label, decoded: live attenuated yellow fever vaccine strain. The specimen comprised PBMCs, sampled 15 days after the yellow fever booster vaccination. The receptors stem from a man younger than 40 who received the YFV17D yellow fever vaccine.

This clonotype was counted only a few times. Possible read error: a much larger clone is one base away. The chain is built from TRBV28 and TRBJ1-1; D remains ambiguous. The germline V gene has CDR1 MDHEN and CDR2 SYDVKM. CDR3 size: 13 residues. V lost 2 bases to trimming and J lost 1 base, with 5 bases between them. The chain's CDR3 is CASSLRPNTEAFF. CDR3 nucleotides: TGTGCCAGCAGTTTAAGGCCGAACACTGAAGCTTTCTTT.

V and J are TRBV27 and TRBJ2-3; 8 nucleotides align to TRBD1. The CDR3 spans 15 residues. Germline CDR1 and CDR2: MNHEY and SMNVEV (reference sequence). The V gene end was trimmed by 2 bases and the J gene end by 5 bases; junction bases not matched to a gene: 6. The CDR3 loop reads CASSLLWTGRDTQYF. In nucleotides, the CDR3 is TGTGCCAGCAGTTTACTATGGACAGGGAGAGATACGCAGTATTTT.

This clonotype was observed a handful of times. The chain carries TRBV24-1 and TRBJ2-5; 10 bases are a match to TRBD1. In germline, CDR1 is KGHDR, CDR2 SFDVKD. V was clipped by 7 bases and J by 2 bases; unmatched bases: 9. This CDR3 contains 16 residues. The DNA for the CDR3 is TGTGCCACCAGCGCTTCCGGGACAGGGGAACAAGAGACCCAGTACTTC. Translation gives CATSASGTGEQETQYF.

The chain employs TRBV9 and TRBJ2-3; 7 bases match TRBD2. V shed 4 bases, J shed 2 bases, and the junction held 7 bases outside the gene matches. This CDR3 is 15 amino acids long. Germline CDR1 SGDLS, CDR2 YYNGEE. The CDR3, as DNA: TGTGCCAGCAGCTCCCGACTAGCAAACACAGATACGCAGTATTTT. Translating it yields CASSSRLANTDTQYF.

For the CDR3, the DNA is TGTGCCAGCAGTTTAGGGCCAGGGGGCGGGAAGTACGAGCAGTACTTC. Translation gives CASSLGPGGGKYEQYF. This chain links TRBV7-3 with TRBJ2-7; 8 positions agree with TRBD1. CDR3 size: 16 residues. V trimming: 6 bases; J trimming: 4 bases; junction bases outside the gene matches: 14. The germline gives CDR1 SGHTA, CDR2 FQGTGA.

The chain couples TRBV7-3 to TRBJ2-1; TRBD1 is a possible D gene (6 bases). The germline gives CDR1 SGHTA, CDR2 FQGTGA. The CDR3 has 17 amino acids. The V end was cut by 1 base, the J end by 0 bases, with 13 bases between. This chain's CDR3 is CASSLRGRGSSYNEQFF. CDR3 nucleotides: TGTGCCAGCAGCTTAAGGGGCAGGGGAAGCTCCTACAATGAGCAGTTCTTC.

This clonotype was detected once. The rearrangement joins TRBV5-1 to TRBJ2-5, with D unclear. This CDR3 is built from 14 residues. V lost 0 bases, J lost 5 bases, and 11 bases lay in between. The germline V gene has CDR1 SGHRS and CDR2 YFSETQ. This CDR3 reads CASSLAHGMETQYF. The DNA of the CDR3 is TGCGCCAGCAGCTTGGCCCACGGTATGGAGACCCAGTACTTC.

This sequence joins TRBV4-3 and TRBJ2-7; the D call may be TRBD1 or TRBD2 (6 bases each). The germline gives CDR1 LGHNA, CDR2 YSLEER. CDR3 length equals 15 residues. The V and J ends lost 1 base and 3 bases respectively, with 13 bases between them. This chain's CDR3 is CASSQGGTLFYEQYF. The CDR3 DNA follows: TGCGCCAGCAGCCAAGGCGGGACACTTTTCTACGAGCAGTACTTC.

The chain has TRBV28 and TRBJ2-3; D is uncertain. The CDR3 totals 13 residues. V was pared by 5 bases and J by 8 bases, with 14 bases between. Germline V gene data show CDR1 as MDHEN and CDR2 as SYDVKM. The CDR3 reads CASSPPWLVTQYF. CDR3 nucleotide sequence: TGTGCCAGCAGTCCCCCGTGGCTGGTTACGCAGTATTTT.

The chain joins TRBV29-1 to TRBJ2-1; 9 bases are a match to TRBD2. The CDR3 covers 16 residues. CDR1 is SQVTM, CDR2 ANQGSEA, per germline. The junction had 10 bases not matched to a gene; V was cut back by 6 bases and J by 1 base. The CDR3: CSVPGGRAMSYNEQFF. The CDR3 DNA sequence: TGCAGCGTCCCCGGCGGGAGGGCCATGTCCTACAATGAGCAGTTCTTC.

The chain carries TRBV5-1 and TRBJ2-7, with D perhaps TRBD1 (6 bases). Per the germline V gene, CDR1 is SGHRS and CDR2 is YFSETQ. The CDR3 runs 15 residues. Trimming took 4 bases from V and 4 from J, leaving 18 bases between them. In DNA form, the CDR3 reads TGCGCCAGCAGCCTACAGGGACCTTTTATTTACGAGCAGTACTTC. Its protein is CASSLQGPFIYEQYF.

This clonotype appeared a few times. CDR3 nucleotides: TGTGCCAGCACCCCATCGGAAGGAGGTGGGGAGACCCAGTACTTC. This gives the protein CASTPSEGGGETQYF. The V call is TRBV7-9, the J call TRBJ2-5, with D tentatively TRBD2 (5 bases). Between the trimmed V and J ends, which lost 7 bases and 5 bases, there was a span of 20 bases. Germline values: CDR1 SEHNR, CDR2 FQNEAQ (reference sequence). The CDR3 is 15 residues long.

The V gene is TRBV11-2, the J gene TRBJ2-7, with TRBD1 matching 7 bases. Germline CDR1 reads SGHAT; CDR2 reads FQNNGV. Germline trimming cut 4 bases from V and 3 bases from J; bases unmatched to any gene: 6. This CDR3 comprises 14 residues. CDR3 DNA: TGTGCCAGCAGCTCCCGACAGGGTCTCTACGAGCAGTACTTC. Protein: CASSSRQGLYEQYF.

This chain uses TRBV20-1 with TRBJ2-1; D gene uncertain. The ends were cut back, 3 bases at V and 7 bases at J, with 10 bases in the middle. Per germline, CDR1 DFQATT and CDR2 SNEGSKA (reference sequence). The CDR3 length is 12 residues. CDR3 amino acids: CSASQNGNEQFF. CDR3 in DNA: TGCAGTGCTAGCCAGAATGGAAATGAGCAGTTCTTC.

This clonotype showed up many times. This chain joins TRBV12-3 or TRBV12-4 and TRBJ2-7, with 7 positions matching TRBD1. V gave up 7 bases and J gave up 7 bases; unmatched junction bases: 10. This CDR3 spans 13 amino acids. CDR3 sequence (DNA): TGTGCCAGCACCGTCAGGGGGATTGGAGAGCAGTACTTC. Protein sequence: CASTVRGIGEQYF.

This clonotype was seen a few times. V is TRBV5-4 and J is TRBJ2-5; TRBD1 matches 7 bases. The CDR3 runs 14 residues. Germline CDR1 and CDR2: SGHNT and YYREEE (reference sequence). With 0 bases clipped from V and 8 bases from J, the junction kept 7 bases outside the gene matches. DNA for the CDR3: TGTGCCAGCAGCTTGGGGGACAGCAAGAGAACCCAGTACTTC. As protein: CASSLGDSKRTQYF.

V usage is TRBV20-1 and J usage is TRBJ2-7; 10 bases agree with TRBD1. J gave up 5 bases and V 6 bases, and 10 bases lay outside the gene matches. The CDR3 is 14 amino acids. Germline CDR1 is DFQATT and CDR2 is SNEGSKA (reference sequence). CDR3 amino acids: CSARWDRGLNEQYF. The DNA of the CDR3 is TGCAGTGCCAGATGGGACAGGGGCTTAAACGAGCAGTACTTC.

The CDR3 DNA follows: TGTGCCAGCGGTAGGAATGAGCAGTTCTTC. It yields the protein CASGRNEQFF. V usage is TRBV6-5 and J usage is TRBJ2-1; D unresolved. CDR1 and CDR2 from the germline V gene are MNHEY and SVGAGI. The germline V and J ends were trimmed by 8 bases and 7 bases, with 6 bases remaining between them. CDR3 length: 10 amino acids.

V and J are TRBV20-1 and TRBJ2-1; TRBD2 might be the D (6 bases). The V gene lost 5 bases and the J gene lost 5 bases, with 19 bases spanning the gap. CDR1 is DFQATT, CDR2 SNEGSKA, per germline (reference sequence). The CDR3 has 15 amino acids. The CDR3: CSAGKVGTGHNEQFF. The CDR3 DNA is TGCAGTGCTGGAAAAGTTGGGACTGGACACAATGAGCAGTTCTTC.

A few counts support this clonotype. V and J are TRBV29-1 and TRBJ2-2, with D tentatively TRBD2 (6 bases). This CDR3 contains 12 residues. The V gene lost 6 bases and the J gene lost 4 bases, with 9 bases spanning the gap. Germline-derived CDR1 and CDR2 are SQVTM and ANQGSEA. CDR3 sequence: CSVRDFTGELFF. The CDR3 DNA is TGCAGCGTCCGGGACTTCACCGGGGAGCTGTTTTTT.

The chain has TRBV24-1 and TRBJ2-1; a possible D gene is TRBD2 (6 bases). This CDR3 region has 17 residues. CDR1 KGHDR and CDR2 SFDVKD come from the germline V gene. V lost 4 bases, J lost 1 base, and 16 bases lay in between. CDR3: CATSDNPLAGSYNEQFF. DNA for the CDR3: TGTGCCACCAGTGACAACCCTCTGGCGGGGTCCTACAATGAGCAGTTCTTC.

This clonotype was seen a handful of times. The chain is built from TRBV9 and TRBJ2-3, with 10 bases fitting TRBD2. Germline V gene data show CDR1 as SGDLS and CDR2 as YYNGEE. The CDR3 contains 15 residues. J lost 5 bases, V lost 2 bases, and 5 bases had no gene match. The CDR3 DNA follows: TGTGCCAGCAGCGTGGTAGCGGGAGGAGTAGATACGCAGTATTTT. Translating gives CASSVVAGGVDTQYF.

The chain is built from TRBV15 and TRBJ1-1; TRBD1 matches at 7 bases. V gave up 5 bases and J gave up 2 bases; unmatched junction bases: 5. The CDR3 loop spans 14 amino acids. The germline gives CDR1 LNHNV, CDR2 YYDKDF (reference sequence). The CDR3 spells CATSRGQPNTEAFF. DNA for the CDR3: TGTGCCACCAGCCGGGGACAGCCCAACACTGAAGCTTTCTTT.

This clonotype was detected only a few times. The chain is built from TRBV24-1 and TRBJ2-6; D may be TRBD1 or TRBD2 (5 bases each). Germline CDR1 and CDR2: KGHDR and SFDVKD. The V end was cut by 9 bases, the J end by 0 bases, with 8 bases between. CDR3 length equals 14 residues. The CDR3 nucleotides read TGTGCCACCGGGACGGACTCTGGGGCCAACGTCCTGACTTTC. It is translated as CATGTDSGANVLTF.

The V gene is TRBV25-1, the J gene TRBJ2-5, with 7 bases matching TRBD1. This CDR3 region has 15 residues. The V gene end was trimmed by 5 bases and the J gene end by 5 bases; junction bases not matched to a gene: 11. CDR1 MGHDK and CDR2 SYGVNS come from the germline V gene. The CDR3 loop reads CASSLIQGLEETQYF. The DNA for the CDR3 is TGTGCCAGCAGTCTCATACAGGGGCTCGAGGAGACCCAGTACTTC.

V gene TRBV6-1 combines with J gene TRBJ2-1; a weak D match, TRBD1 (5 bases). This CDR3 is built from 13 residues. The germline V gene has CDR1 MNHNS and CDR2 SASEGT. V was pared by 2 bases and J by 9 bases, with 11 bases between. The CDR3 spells CASSEIPGIEQFF. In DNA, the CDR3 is TGTGCCAGCAGTGAAATCCCAGGGATTGAGCAGTTCTTC.

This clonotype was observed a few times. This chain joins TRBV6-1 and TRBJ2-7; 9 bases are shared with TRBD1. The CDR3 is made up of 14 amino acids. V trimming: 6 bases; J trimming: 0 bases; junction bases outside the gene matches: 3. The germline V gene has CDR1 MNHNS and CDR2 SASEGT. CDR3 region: CASRPQGASYEQYF. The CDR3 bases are TGTGCCAGCAGGCCACAGGGGGCCTCCTACGAGCAGTACTTC.

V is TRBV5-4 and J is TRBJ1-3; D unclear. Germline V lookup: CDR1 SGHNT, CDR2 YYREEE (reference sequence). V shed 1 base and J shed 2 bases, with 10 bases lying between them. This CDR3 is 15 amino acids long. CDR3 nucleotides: TGTGCCAGCAGCTTGAGGGATAGGACTGGAAACACCATATATTTT. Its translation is CASSLRDRTGNTIYF. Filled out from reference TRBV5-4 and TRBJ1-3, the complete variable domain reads ETGVTQSPTHLIKTRGQQVTLRCSSQSGHNTVSWYQQALGQGPQFIFQYYREEENGRGNFPPRFSGLQFPNYSSELNVNALELDDSALYLCASSLRDRTGNTIYFGEGSWLTVV.

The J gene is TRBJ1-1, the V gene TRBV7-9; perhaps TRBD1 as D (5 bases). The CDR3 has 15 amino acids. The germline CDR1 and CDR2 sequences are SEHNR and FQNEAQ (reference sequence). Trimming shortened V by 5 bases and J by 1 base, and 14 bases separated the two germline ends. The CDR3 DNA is TGTGCCAGCAGCCAGCGGGGCGCGGGGAACACTGAAGCTTTCTTT. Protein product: CASSQRGAGNTEAFF.